Below, 17 T cell receptor beta chains from the same sample are listed, as sequenced in a study of blood T cell repertoires in COVID-19. TCRdb's table, derived via immunoSEQ multiplex PCR, lists solely in-frame clones and lacks some. Seen here are around 100,000 clones, less than 85% observed once, and the top ten hold more than 20%. Sequences were obtained from peripheral blood. The receptors stem from a man between 65 and 79 years old with active or convalescent COVID-19.

The chain employs TRBV27 and TRBJ2-3; 9 bases map to TRBD2. This CDR3 is 15 amino acids long. The V and J ends lost 8 bases and 6 bases, in that order; junction bases with no gene match: 12. Germline V lookup: CDR1 MNHEY, CDR2 SMNVEV (reference sequence). The CDR3 region is CASRRGGRALDTQYF. CDR3 DNA sequence: TGTGCCAGCCGGAGAGGCGGGAGGGCCTTGGATACGCAGTATTTT.

The gene calls are TRBV11-2 and TRBJ2-3; the match to TRBD2 covers 12 bases. V dropped 5 bases and J dropped 4; count of bases not matched to a gene: 7. CDR1 and CDR2 (germline): SGHAT, FQNNGV. This CDR3 comprises 16 residues. The CDR3 is CASSLLLAGGPDTQYF. The CDR3 DNA follows: TGTGCCAGCAGCCTCTTACTAGCGGGGGGACCAGATACGCAGTATTTT.

The J gene is TRBJ2-7, the V gene TRBV30; 13 bases match TRBD2. The CDR3 totals 16 residues. Trimming removed 0 bases from V and 2 bases from J; junction bases left unmatched: 4. CDR1 GTSNPN and CDR2 SVGIG come from the germline V gene (reference sequence). The DNA of the CDR3 is TGTGCCTGGAGTGTTACCGGGACTAGCGGGACCTACGAGCAGTACTTC. The encoded protein is CAWSVTGTSGTYEQYF.

The V gene is TRBV30, the J gene TRBJ2-1, with TRBD2 matching over 10 bases. With V trimmed by 0 bases and J by 9 bases, 8 bases remained unmatched. The CDR3 is 15 residues long. Germline V gene data show CDR1 as GTSNPN and CDR2 as SVGIG (reference sequence). The CDR3 DNA reads TGTGCCTGGAGTGTAGGAGTAGCTAGCGGGAGTGAGCAGTTCTTC. This encodes CAWSVGVASGSEQFF.

Notes on this clone: A read error may produce the germline difference seen at one junction end. J is TRBJ1-2 and V is TRBV3-1 (or the pseudogene TRBV3-2); TRBD1 might be the D (6 bases). The germline V gene encodes CDR1 LGHDT and CDR2 YNNKEL (reference sequence). The CDR3 covers 14 residues. CDR3 DNA: TGTGCCAGCAGTCAAGAGACAGGTTTGCATGGCTACACCTTC. Translated: CASSQETGLHGYTF.

The CDR3: CASSEGGAGANVLTF. In nucleotides, the CDR3 is TGCGCCAGCAGCGAAGGGGGCGCTGGGGCCAACGTCCTGACTTTC. The J gene is TRBJ2-6, the V gene TRBV5-1; 7 nucleotides match TRBD1. The CDR3 consists of 15 residues. V was pared by 4 bases and J by 2 bases, with 3 bases of the junction left unmatched. Germline V lookup: CDR1 SGHRS, CDR2 YFSETQ. The full variable domain, its missing parts supplied by reference TRBV5-1 and TRBJ2-6, is KAGVTQTPRYLIKTRGQQVTLSCSPISGHRSVSWYQQTPGQGLQFLFEYFSETQRNKGNFPGRFSGRQFSNSRSEMNVSTLELGDSALYLCASSEGGAGANVLTFGAGSRLTVL.

V and J are TRBV19 and TRBJ1-5, with D perhaps TRBD1 (5 bases). The CDR3 length is 13 residues. V was trimmed by 3 bases and J by 7 bases, leaving 10 bases between them. Per germline, CDR1 LNHDA and CDR2 SQIVND (reference sequence). The CDR3 protein is CASSIMRGQPQHF. In DNA, the CDR3 is TGTGCCAGTAGTATCATGCGGGGGCAGCCCCAGCATTTT.

CDR3 sequence: CASSQSREQYF. CDR3 DNA: TGTGCCAGCAGCCAATCTCGGGAGCAGTACTTC. V usage is TRBV28 and J usage is TRBJ2-7; D gene uncertain. V was cut by 6 bases and J by 7 bases, with 10 bases left in between. Germline V lookup: CDR1 MDHEN, CDR2 SYDVKM. The CDR3 totals 11 residues.

V usage is TRBV3-1 (or the pseudogene TRBV3-2) and J usage is TRBJ2-2; a possible D gene is TRBD2 (6 bases). CDR1 is LGHDT, CDR2 YNNKEL, per germline (reference sequence). The CDR3 totals 15 residues. Trimming shortened V by 1 base and J by 4 bases, and 10 bases separated the two germline ends. CDR3 residues: CASSQGVSGTGELFF. CDR3 bases: TGTGCCAGCAGCCAAGGAGTTAGCGGCACCGGGGAGCTGTTTTTT.

The chain employs TRBV18 and TRBJ1-3; D might be TRBD1 (5 bases). Germline V lookup: CDR1 KGHSH, CDR2 LQKENI. The germline V and J ends were trimmed by 3 bases and 0 bases, with 12 bases remaining between them. The CDR3 is 16 residues long. CDR3 DNA sequence: TGTGCCAGCTCACCTTCGGGACTCAGCTCTGGAAACACCATATATTTT. The encoded protein is CASSPSGLSSGNTIYF.

The J gene is TRBJ1-1, the V gene TRBV19, with a possible D match to TRBD1 (6 bases). The CDR3 has 14 residues. Trimming took off 0 bases at V and 5 bases at J, with 10 bases between the two ends. Germline V gene sequence: CDR1 LNHDA, CDR2 SQIVND (reference sequence). The CDR3 DNA reads as TGTGCCAGTAGTATAGACACAGGGCGGACTGAAGCTTTCTTT. As protein: CASSIDTGRTEAFF.

This rearrangement joins TRBV5-5 to TRBJ2-7; maybe TRBD1 (5 bases). CDR1 is SGHKS, CDR2 YYEKEE, per germline (reference sequence). There are 14 residues in the CDR3. V dropped 1 base and J dropped 2 bases, with 10 bases sitting between them. CDR3 nucleotide sequence: TGTGCCAGCAGCTTGATGACAGTTACCTACGAGCAGTACTTC. Protein sequence: CASSLMTVTYEQYF.

This clone was counted only a few times. The chain carries TRBV6-5 and TRBJ1-1; maybe TRBD1 (5 bases). This CDR3 is 15 amino acids long. Trimming took off 5 bases at V and 5 bases at J, with 18 bases between the two ends. Germline V gives CDR1 MNHEY, CDR2 SVGAGI. CDR3 sequence (DNA): TGTGCCAGCAGTCACCCGCAGGGTATGGAAACTGAAGCTTTCTTT. It translates to CASSHPQGMETEAFF.

In DNA, the CDR3 is TGTGCCAGCAGCCCGCAGGTCTTGTATGGCTACACCTTC. This translates into CASSPQVLYGYTF. This chain joins TRBV3-1 (or the pseudogene TRBV3-2) and TRBJ1-2; D unclear. The CDR3 is 13 amino acids. The V gene lost 4 bases and the J gene lost 5 bases, with 11 bases spanning the gap. The germline CDR1 and CDR2 sequences are LGHDT and YNNKEL (reference sequence).

The chain employs TRBV11-3 and TRBJ1-5, with TRBD1 identical over 7 bases. The CDR3 totals 17 residues. The germline CDR1 and CDR2 sequences are SGHNT and YENEEA. After removal of 2 bases from V and 2 bases from J, the junction contained 9 bases not matched to a gene. CDR3 amino acids: CASSLMIRGIGNQPQHF. The DNA of the CDR3 is TGTGCCAGCAGCTTAATGATCAGGGGGATAGGCAATCAGCCCCAGCATTTT.

This chain joins TRBV6-4 and TRBJ1-4; 10 bases align to TRBD1. J was trimmed by 6 bases and V by 4 bases; bases with no gene match: 5. The CDR3 runs 15 residues. The V gene's germline CDR1 is MRHNA and CDR2 SNTAGT. CDR3 sequence (DNA): TGTGCCAGCAGTGCCTCCGGGACAGGGGATGAAAAACTGTTTTTT. This gives the protein CASSASGTGDEKLFF.

This clone occurred once. The V gene is TRBV5-1, the J gene TRBJ1-4, with TRBD1 matching 9 bases. Germline V gene sequence: CDR1 SGHRS, CDR2 YFSETQ. The CDR3 extends over 15 amino acids. With V trimmed by 0 bases and J by 4 bases, 1 base remained unmatched. In DNA, the CDR3 is TGCGCCAGCAGCTTGGGGGACAGGGATAATGAAAAACTGTTTTTT. Translated: CASSLGDRDNEKLFF.